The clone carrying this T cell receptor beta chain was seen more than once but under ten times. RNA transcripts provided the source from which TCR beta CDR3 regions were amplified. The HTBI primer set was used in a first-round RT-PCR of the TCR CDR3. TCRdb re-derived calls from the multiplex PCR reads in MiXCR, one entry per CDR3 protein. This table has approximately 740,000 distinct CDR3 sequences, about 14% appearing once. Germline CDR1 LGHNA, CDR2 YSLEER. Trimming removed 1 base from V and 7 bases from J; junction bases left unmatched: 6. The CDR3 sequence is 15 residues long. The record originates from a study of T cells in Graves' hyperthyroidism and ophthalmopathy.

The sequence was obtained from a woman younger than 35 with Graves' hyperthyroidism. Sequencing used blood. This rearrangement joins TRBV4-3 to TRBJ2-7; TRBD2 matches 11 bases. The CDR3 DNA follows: TGCGCCAGCAGCCAAGGGACTAGCGGGTGGAAAGAGCAGTACTTC. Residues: CASSQGTSGWKEQYF.